This entry lists 17 T cell receptor beta chains sequenced from one sample in a study of human T cells and chemical hapten exposure. The study extracted total RNA from unfractionated whole blood. TCRdb independently ran MiXCR on the 5' RACE reads; one entry per CDR3 protein. Among under 100,000 distinct CDR3 sequences listed, 15% to 20% were seen once. The receptors were sampled from a female donor in good health.

Note on this clonotype: The CDR3 carries no conserved terminal phenylalanine or tryptophan, so it likely arises from a read error. The rearrangement uses TRBV3-1 and TRBJ2-1; 8 positions match TRBD2. The CDR3 totals 12 residues. Germline V CDR1 and CDR2: LGHDT, YNNKEL (reference sequence). Unmatched junction bases numbered 1, after V lost 4 bases and J lost 8 bases. The CDR3 region is CASSPTSDEQFL. The CDR3 nucleotides read TGTGCCAGCAGCCCGACTAGCGATGAGCAGTTCCTC.

The chain combines TRBV6-6 with TRBJ1-2; maybe TRBD1 (6 bases). The CDR3 is 14 amino acids. Germline loops: CDR1 MNHNY, CDR2 SVGAGI (reference sequence). The germline V and J ends were trimmed by 8 bases and 4 bases, with 17 bases remaining between them. The CDR3 nucleotides are TGTGCCAGCTCCCAAAGTACAGGGCGCTATGGCTACACCTTC. This gives the protein CASSQSTGRYGYTF.

DNA of the CDR3: TGTGCCAGCAGCTGGACAGGGGAGGAGACCCAGTACTTC. As protein: CASSWTGEETQYF. This chain connects TRBV3-1 to TRBJ2-5, with 9 bases identical to TRBD1. The CDR3 length is 13 residues. Germline V CDR1 and CDR2: LGHDT, YNNKEL (reference sequence). The trim removed 5 bases at V and 5 bases at J, leaving 3 bases unmatched.

This clonotype turned up a few times. CDR3 DNA sequence: TGTGCCAGCAGCTCATCGCGGACAGCCTCACCCCTCCACTTT. This codes for CASSSSRTASPLHF. The chain uses TRBV7-2 and TRBJ1-6; D possibly corresponds to TRBD1 (6 bases). This CDR3 contains 14 residues. Trimming shortened V by 4 bases and J by 10 bases, and 14 bases separated the two germline ends. Germline V CDR1 and CDR2: SGHTA, FQGNSA.

This clonotype appeared a few times. The chain's CDR3 is CSADWGREGAIDTQYF. The DNA for the CDR3 is TGCAGTGCTGACTGGGGGCGGGAGGGAGCAATAGATACGCAGTATTTT. The rearrangement links TRBV20-1 to TRBJ2-3; 9 positions agree with TRBD2. CDR3 length: 16 residues. V lost 5 bases to trimming and J lost 5 bases; unmatched junction nucleotides: 14. Germline CDR1 is DFQATT and CDR2 is SNEGSKA (reference sequence).

This clonotype occurred many times. The chain carries TRBV28 and TRBJ2-1; tentative D call: TRBD2 (6 bases). Trimming stripped 4 bases from V and 6 bases from J, with 13 bases between. This CDR3 region has 14 residues. CDR1 is MDHEN and CDR2 is SYDVKM in the germline V gene. DNA for the CDR3: TGTGCCAGCAGTTCGGGGGTTAACGGCAATGAGCAGTTCTTC. Amino acids: CASSSGVNGNEQFF.

This clonotype was observed once. The V call is TRBV19, the J call TRBJ1-6; D uncertain. V was pared by 3 bases and J by 3 bases, with 12 bases between. This CDR3 has 16 residues. Germline assignment: CDR1 LNHDA and CDR2 SQIVND (reference sequence). DNA for the CDR3: TGTGCCAGTAGTATGGACGTGAAAATCTATAATTCACCCCTCCACTTT. It specifies CASSMDVKIYNSPLHF.

The chain recombines TRBV5-6 with TRBJ1-2; tentative D call: TRBD1 (6 bases). CDR1 and CDR2 (germline): SGHDT, YYEEEE. The germline V and J ends were trimmed by 7 bases and 1 base, with 11 bases remaining between them. This CDR3 is built from 13 residues. CDR3 nucleotide sequence: TGTGCCAGCGGACAGATTATTAACTATGGCTACACCTTC. Its protein is CASGQIINYGYTF. Complete variable domain (other parts from reference TRBV5-6 and TRBJ1-2): DAGVTQSPTHLIKTRGQQVTLRCSPKSGHDTVSWYQQALGQGPQFIFQYYEEEERQRGNFPDRFSGHQFPNYSSELNVNALLLGDSALYLCASGQIINYGYTFGSGTRLTVV.

This clonotype showed up just a few times. The CDR3, as DNA: TGCAGCCTGGGACAAGACGTTGGAGAGCAGTACTTC. Encoded protein: CSLGQDVGEQYF. The chain is built from TRBV20-1 and TRBJ2-7, with D possibly matching TRBD1 (6 bases). CDR3 length: 12 amino acids. Germline V gene lookup returns CDR1 DFQATT and CDR2 SNEGSKA (reference sequence).

The rearrangement uses TRBV12-3 or TRBV12-4 and TRBJ2-3, with 7 bases fitting TRBD1. CDR3 length: 14 residues. V was pared by 7 bases and J by 5 bases, with 9 bases of the junction left unmatched. For the CDR3, the DNA is TGTGCCAGCACTAGACAGGGATCTCGAGATACGCAGTATTTT. This sequence encodes CASTRQGSRDTQYF.

This clonotype showed up just a few times. This rearrangement joins TRBV7-2 to TRBJ2-3, with D hard to call. The V gene lost 2 bases and the J gene lost 1 base, with 10 bases spanning the gap. The CDR3 sequence is 15 residues long. Germline-derived CDR1 and CDR2 are SGHTA and FQGNSA. The CDR3: CASSLRGRGTDTQYF. In DNA, the CDR3 is TGTGCCAGCAGCTTAAGAGGACGGGGCACAGATACGCAGTATTTT.

This clonotype was detected only a few times. The CDR3 loop is CASSLVGQGSSVANYGYTF. For the CDR3, the DNA is TGTGCCAGCAGCTTAGTGGGACAGGGGTCCTCAGTCGCTAACTATGGCTACACCTTC. This chain joins TRBV7-8 and TRBJ1-2, with 10 bases aligning to TRBD1. The CDR3 extends over 19 amino acids. Germline CDR1 reads SGHVS; CDR2 reads FQNEAQ. Unmatched junction bases numbered 11, after V lost 1 base and J lost 0 bases.

This clonotype was observed a few times. J is TRBJ2-3 and V is TRBV11-2, with 13 nucleotides matching TRBD2. Germline V gene sequence: CDR1 SGHAT, CDR2 FQNNGV. V shed 5 bases and J 7 bases; nucleotides not matched to a gene: 6. The CDR3 extends over 15 amino acids. In DNA, the CDR3 is TGTGCCAGCAGCCAACTAGCGGGAGGGACACATACGCAGTATTTT. It encodes CASSQLAGGTHTQYF. The full variable domain, completed using reference TRBV11-2 and TRBJ2-3, is EAGVAQSPRYKIIEKRQSVAFWCNPISGHATLYWYQQILGQGPKLLIQFQNNGVVDDSQLPKDRFSAERLKGVDSTLKIQPAKLEDSAVYLCASSQLAGGTHTQYFGPGTRLTVL.

The chain joins TRBV7-8 to TRBJ1-1, with D perhaps matching TRBD1 (6 bases). V was shortened by 3 bases and J by 1 base, with 18 bases between the two germline ends. Germline loops: CDR1 SGHVS, CDR2 FQNEAQ. The CDR3 is 17 residues long. For the CDR3, the DNA is TGTGCCAGCAGCTTCGGGACACCGGGGGCCGCGAACACTGAAGCTTTCTTT. This encodes CASSFGTPGAANTEAFF.

V is TRBV7-9 and J is TRBJ2-3; TRBD1 matches 7 bases. V gave up 4 bases and J gave up 2 bases; unmatched junction bases: 3. The CDR3 contains 14 residues. The V gene's germline CDR1 is SEHNR and CDR2 FQNEAQ (reference sequence). The CDR3 protein is CASSSDRSTDTQYF. CDR3 DNA sequence: TGTGCCAGCAGCTCGGACAGGTCCACAGATACGCAGTATTTT. Combining the CDR3 with reference TRBV7-9 and TRBJ2-3 gives the whole variable domain DTGVSQNPRHKITKRGQNVTFRCDPISEHNRLYWYRQTLGQGPEFLTYFQNEAQLEKSRLLSDRFSAERPKGSFSTLEIQRTEQGDSAMYLCASSSDRSTDTQYFGPGTRLTVL.

V and J are TRBV5-1 and TRBJ2-1; the D is unclear. The ends were cut back, 3 bases at V and 8 bases at J, with 15 bases in the middle. The CDR3 length is 14 residues. Germline V gene lookup returns CDR1 SGHRS and CDR2 YFSETQ. Written as DNA, the CDR3 is TGCGCCAGCAGCTCCACAAGACCCGGGCATGAGCAGTTCTTC. This sequence encodes CASSSTRPGHEQFF.

V and J are TRBV12-3 or TRBV12-4 and TRBJ1-1; possible D gene TRBD1, 5 bases. Trimming shortened V by 3 bases and J by 6 bases, and 14 bases separated the two germline ends. This CDR3 is 14 amino acids long. The CDR3 spells CASSFGTRLAEAFF. CDR3 DNA: TGTGCCAGCAGTTTTGGGACCAGGCTAGCTGAAGCTTTCTTT.